The 8 T cell receptor beta chains below all came from one sample that was sequenced in a study of human T cells and chemical hapten exposure. Via MiXCR, TCRdb re-called the RACE reads, giving one row per CDR3 protein. Of around 99,000 distinct CDR3 sequences in the sample, less than 10% were seen once. Time point in this sample: patch test 2, 6 weeks after DPC sensitization. Described treatment: therapeutic diphenylcyclopropenone sensitization with weekly scalp DPC. Material: whole blood, obtained in connection with sensitization to the hapten diphenylcyclopropenone (DPC). The origin of the receptors is a woman in her thirties or forties with alopecia areata. Some clones in this sample may be carry-over from other donors' samples.

This sequence joins TRBV9 and TRBJ1-2, with TRBD1 identical over 8 bases. CDR1 and CDR2 from the germline V gene are SGDLS and YYNGEE. Trimming at V came to 4 bases and at J to 2 bases, leaving 19 bases not matched to a gene. The CDR3 spans 19 residues. The CDR3 spells CASSSPRGTGPLSNYGYTF. CDR3 in DNA: TGTGCCAGCAGCTCCCCGAGGGGGACAGGCCCTCTTTCCAACTATGGCTACACCTTC.

V gene TRBV10-3 combines with J gene TRBJ2-3; no clear D gene. Trimming took off 2 bases at V and 6 bases at J, with 6 bases between the two ends. This CDR3 contains 12 residues. Germline V gene data show CDR1 as ENHRY and CDR2 as SYGVKD. The CDR3 DNA is TGTGCCATCAGTGAGGGTCAGGATACGCAGTATTTT. This gives the protein CAISEGQDTQYF.

This clonotype was detected many times. The chain combines TRBV28 with TRBJ1-1; D is perhaps TRBD1 (5 bases). The CDR3 length is 15 residues. Germline V gene data show CDR1 as MDHEN and CDR2 as SYDVKM. Trimming took off 3 bases at V and 1 base at J, with 12 bases between the two ends. Written as DNA, the CDR3 is TGTGCCAGCAGTTTCCGGGGGGTGGCGAACACTGAAGCTTTCTTT. Its protein is CASSFRGVANTEAFF.

The chain combines TRBV5-1 with TRBJ2-2, with a possible D match to TRBD2 (5 bases). The V gene lost 6 bases and the J gene lost 2 bases, with 14 bases spanning the gap. Germline CDR1 and CDR2: SGHRS and YFSETQ. This CDR3 is built from 15 residues. Written as DNA, the CDR3 is TGCGCCAGCACCGAGGACTCCCCAAACACCGGGGAGCTGTTTTTT. It specifies CASTEDSPNTGELFF.

The chain recombines TRBV4-3 with TRBJ2-1; 16 bases fit TRBD2. The germline V gene encodes CDR1 LGHNA and CDR2 YSLEER. J gave up 8 bases and V 0 bases, and 13 bases lay outside the gene matches. The CDR3 is 20 residues long. This CDR3 reads CASSQDRGLAGGQRPHEQFF. The CDR3 DNA is TGCGCCAGCAGCCAAGATCGGGGACTAGCGGGGGGGCAACGCCCCCATGAGCAGTTCTTC.

This clonotype was seen many times. The J gene is TRBJ2-4, the V gene TRBV7-9; TRBD1 matches at 8 bases. The CDR3 spans 16 residues. J was trimmed by 7 bases and V by 5 bases; bases with no gene match: 13. The germline V gene encodes CDR1 SEHNR and CDR2 FQNEAQ (reference sequence). The CDR3 sequence is CASSVGSSYRGNIQYF. As DNA, the CDR3 is TGTGCCAGCAGCGTAGGTAGCTCCTACAGGGGGAACATTCAGTACTTC.

This clonotype was counted at least ten times. This chain uses TRBV11-1 with TRBJ2-1; 12 bases fit TRBD1. This CDR3 is built from 19 residues. With V trimmed by 2 bases and J by 8 bases, 16 bases remained unmatched. The V gene's germline CDR1 is SGHAT and CDR2 FQDESV (reference sequence). This CDR3 is CASSLSVGTGGFSVDEQFF. The CDR3 DNA reads TGTGCCAGCAGCTTAAGTGTAGGGACAGGGGGCTTCAGTGTCGATGAGCAGTTCTTC.

The gene calls are TRBV20-1 and TRBJ2-7; D not resolved. Trimming pared 4 bases from V and 0 bases from J, leaving 4 bases between. The CDR3 runs 11 residues. CDR1 DFQATT and CDR2 SNEGSKA come from the germline V gene (reference sequence). CDR3 nucleotide sequence: TGCAGTGCTACCAGCTCCTACGAGCAGTACTTC. It codes for CSATSSYEQYF.